These 14 T cell receptor beta chains were all obtained from the same sample, sequenced in a study of cytomegalovirus exposure and HLA in healthy donors. With 60 Vbeta and 13 Jbeta primers, the PCR was carried out. Clones were read by immunoSEQ multiplex PCR, and TCRdb kept only the in-frame ones, dropping some. Of about 190,000 clones detected, roughly 84% appear once; the ten largest clones hold around 0.25%. Sequenced input: PBMCs. These receptors were taken from a boy aged 5-17 years in good health and CMV-seronegative.

This clone has just one count. V gene TRBV5-1 combines with J gene TRBJ2-7; the match to TRBD1 covers 7 bases. CDR3 length: 15 amino acids. The germline V gene has CDR1 SGHRS and CDR2 YFSETQ. V lost 4 bases to trimming and J lost 2 bases; unmatched junction nucleotides: 9. The CDR3, as DNA: TGCGCCAGCAGCGTCAATACCGGGACAGCCTACGAGCAGTACTTC. Protein sequence: CASSVNTGTAYEQYF.

The rearrangement joins TRBV6-5 to TRBJ2-7; 7 nucleotides agree with TRBD1. This CDR3 comprises 15 residues. Per germline, CDR1 MNHEY and CDR2 SVGAGI. Unmatched junction bases numbered 6, after V lost 0 bases and J lost 4 bases. CDR3 residues: CASSYSTGTVYEQYF. The CDR3 coding sequence is TGTGCCAGCAGTTACTCGACAGGGACAGTATACGAGCAGTACTTC.

The chain combines TRBV5-1 with TRBJ1-2, with no clear D. This CDR3 comprises 14 residues. Trimming shortened V by 0 bases and J by 8 bases, and 14 bases separated the two germline ends. The germline gives CDR1 SGHRS, CDR2 YFSETQ. The CDR3 spells CASSLDVGVEGYTF. The CDR3 nucleotides read TGCGCCAGCAGCTTGGATGTCGGGGTAGAGGGCTACACCTTC.

The chain couples TRBV14 to TRBJ1-1, with 7 nucleotides matching TRBD1. Germline V gene sequence: CDR1 SGHDN, CDR2 FVKESK. The V and J ends lost 3 bases and 0 bases, in that order; junction bases with no gene match: 4. There are 15 residues in the CDR3. For the CDR3, the DNA is TGTGCCAGCAGCCACCGAGGGGGCATGAACACTGAAGCTTTCTTT. Translated, it gives CASSHRGGMNTEAFF.

The J gene is TRBJ2-3, the V gene TRBV27; 8 nucleotides align to TRBD2. Germline assignment: CDR1 MNHEY and CDR2 SMNVEV (reference sequence). The CDR3 is made up of 16 amino acids. Losses at the gene ends were 5 bases for V and 1 base for J; bases not matched to a gene: 8. The DNA for the CDR3 is TGTGCCAGCAGTCTACTAGCGGCCAGGGGCACAGATACGCAGTATTTT. Protein sequence: CASSLLAARGTDTQYF.

The V call is TRBV4-3, the J call TRBJ2-3; unclear D gene. Per the germline V gene, CDR1 is LGHNA and CDR2 is YSLEER. V shed 2 bases and J shed 1 base, with 13 bases lying between them. There are 16 residues in the CDR3. CDR3 DNA: TGCGCCAGCAGCCAAACACTTGGGCAGCGCACAGATACGCAGTATTTT. Translating gives CASSQTLGQRTDTQYF.

The chain joins TRBV27 to TRBJ1-2; D is unresolved. Trimming cost V 2 bases and J 2 bases, with 9 bases left between them. Germline CDR1 reads MNHEY; CDR2 reads SMNVEV (reference sequence). CDR3 length: 14 amino acids. CDR3 residues: CASSLLEGNYGYTF. In DNA form, the CDR3 reads TGTGCCAGCAGTTTACTAGAGGGAAACTATGGCTACACCTTC.

The V call is TRBV28, the J call TRBJ1-3, with D hard to call. The germline V and J ends were trimmed by 2 bases and 0 bases, with 8 bases remaining between them. Germline values: CDR1 MDHEN, CDR2 SYDVKM. This CDR3 has 15 residues. CDR3 sequence reads: CASSLSAPSGNTIYF. The CDR3 DNA follows: TGTGCCAGCAGTTTAAGCGCTCCCTCTGGAAACACCATATATTTT.

This clone has a single count. CDR3 protein: CASSPPGLAGGGTDTQYF. In DNA, the CDR3 is TGTGCCAGCTCACCCCCGGGACTAGCGGGGGGGGGCACAGATACGCAGTATTTT. V usage is TRBV18 and J usage is TRBJ2-3; 16 positions agree with TRBD2. Germline CDR1 is KGHSH and CDR2 is LQKENI. Trimming at V came to 3 bases and at J to 1 base, leaving 4 bases not matched to a gene. The CDR3 has 18 residues.

The genes are TRBV23-1 and TRBJ2-7; TRBD2 matches at 9 bases. TRBV23-1 is annotated as an ORF whose role is uncertain. Trimming removed 4 bases from V and 1 base from J; junction bases left unmatched: 17. The CDR3 has 19 amino acids. The CDR3 DNA reads TGCGCCAGCAGTCTTTTCGCCCCGCTAGCGGGGTACCTTTCCTACGAGCAGTACTTC. Encoded protein: CASSLFAPLAGYLSYEQYF.

This clone occurred once. The V call is TRBV29-1, the J call TRBJ2-1; perhaps TRBD1 as D (5 bases). Germline lookup yields CDR1 SQVTM and CDR2 ANQGSEA. Trimming left V 4 bases short and J 3 bases short, with 7 bases between. The CDR3 runs 12 residues. The CDR3 coding sequence is TGCAGCGTTGGGACAAGCTACAATGAGCAGTTCTTC. Translation gives CSVGTSYNEQFF.

The chain combines TRBV29-1 with TRBJ2-3; the match to TRBD1 covers 8 bases. The CDR3 is 13 amino acids. The germline gives CDR1 SQVTM, CDR2 ANQGSEA. After removal of 8 bases from V and 2 bases from J, the junction contained 6 bases not matched to a gene. DNA of the CDR3: TGCAGCACGGACAGGGAGACCACAGATACGCAGTATTTT. It specifies CSTDRETTDTQYF.

The chain employs TRBV4-2 and TRBJ1-6; D may be TRBD1 (6 bases). Deletions cut 2 bases from V and 5 bases from J, with 13 bases between. The germline CDR1 and CDR2 sequences are LGHNA and YNFKEQ. The CDR3 is made up of 16 amino acids. The CDR3 is CASSQTRTVNNSPLHF. CDR3 DNA sequence: TGTGCCAGCAGCCAAACACGGACAGTGAATAATTCACCCCTCCACTTT.

The chain combines TRBV6-1 with TRBJ1-5; D is unclear. V gave up 4 bases and J gave up 7 bases, with 17 bases separating them. This CDR3 spans 15 amino acids. Per the germline V gene, CDR1 is MNHNS and CDR2 is SASEGT. CDR3 amino acids: CASSGLAGVGQPQHF. The CDR3 DNA reads as TGTGCCAGCAGTGGGCTCGCCGGGGTTGGACAGCCCCAGCATTTT.